The next 18 T cell receptor beta chains were all read from a single sample in a study of blood T cell repertoires in COVID-19. Sequenced by immunoSEQ multiplex PCR; TCRdb stores in-frame clones only, minus some. The sample lists under 500,000 clones, nearly 90% seen once, with approximately 2% in the top ten. The sample consisted of PBMCs or T cells enriched from blood (not recorded which). These receptors were taken from a woman aged 18-29 years with acute COVID-19.

This chain links TRBV28 with TRBJ2-7; 7 bases line up with TRBD2. V shed 2 bases and J 3 bases; nucleotides not matched to a gene: 4. The CDR3 has 14 amino acids. Germline V CDR1 and CDR2: MDHEN, SYDVKM. The CDR3: CASSLTAGVYEQYF. The CDR3 nucleotides read TGTGCCAGCAGTTTAACGGCGGGAGTCTACGAGCAGTACTTC.

This chain connects TRBV6-5 to TRBJ2-7; the D is unclear. The CDR3 has 15 residues. CDR1 is MNHEY and CDR2 is SVGAGI in the germline V gene. V lost 7 bases and J 0 bases, leaving 16 bases between the germline ends. DNA of the CDR3: TGTGCCAGCACTCGAGTCTCAAGGAGCTCCTACGAGCAGTACTTC. Protein: CASTRVSRSSYEQYF.

This clone was found a few times. The V call is TRBV19, the J call TRBJ1-2; no reliable D call. There are 12 residues in the CDR3. V lost 3 bases and J 4 bases, leaving 6 bases between the germline ends. From germline, CDR1 is LNHDA and CDR2 SQIVND (reference sequence). Here the CDR3 reads CASSIYSYGYTF. The DNA for the CDR3 is TGTGCCAGTAGTATTTACTCCTATGGCTACACCTTC.

V and J are TRBV29-1 and TRBJ2-3, with D hard to call. Germline CDR1 is SQVTM and CDR2 is ANQGSEA. Trimming removed 5 bases at V and 0 bases at J, with 9 bases between. This CDR3 has 13 amino acids. The CDR3 coding sequence is TGCAGCGTTTTTGACGGGAGCACAGATACGCAGTATTTT. It specifies CSVFDGSTDTQYF.

This clone was detected once. The chain couples TRBV20-1 to TRBJ2-1; no firm D call. CDR3 length equals 15 residues. With 3 bases removed from V and 0 bases from J, the gap between germline ends came to 12 bases. CDR1 is DFQATT and CDR2 is SNEGSKA in the germline V gene (reference sequence). The CDR3 spells CSASALASSYNEQFF. CDR3 nucleotides: TGCAGTGCTAGTGCCCTGGCTAGCTCCTACAATGAGCAGTTCTTC.

This chain links TRBV6-6 with TRBJ1-2; 7 nucleotides align to TRBD1. V gave up 5 bases and J gave up 8 bases; unmatched junction bases: 11. Germline V CDR1 and CDR2: MNHNY, SVGAGI (reference sequence). The CDR3 has 14 residues. CDR3 bases: TGTGCCAGCAGTAACCGGGACAGTGATCAGGGCTACACCTTC. This codes for CASSNRDSDQGYTF.

The chain links TRBV5-1 to TRBJ2-1; 13 bases agree with TRBD2. The CDR3 is made up of 15 amino acids. Trimming at V came to 4 bases and at J to 8 bases, leaving 6 bases not matched to a gene. CDR1 SGHRS and CDR2 YFSETQ come from the germline V gene. The DNA for the CDR3 is TGCGCCAGCAGCCCGGGGACTAGCGGGGCAGATGAGCAGTTCTTC. Encoded protein: CASSPGTSGADEQFF.

The chain has TRBV4-2 and TRBJ1-2; D uncertain. The CDR3 is 14 residues long. Per the germline V gene, CDR1 is LGHNA and CDR2 is YNFKEQ. The ends were cut back, 0 bases at V and 6 bases at J, with 11 bases in the middle. In nucleotides, the CDR3 is TGTGCCAGCAGCCAAGATCTGGAGGCAGATGGCTACACCTTC. Translation: CASSQDLEADGYTF.

The V gene is TRBV7-3, the J gene TRBJ2-1; TRBD1 aligns across 10 bases. V lost 5 bases, J lost 8 bases, and 6 bases stayed unmatched. This CDR3 has 14 amino acids. Germline CDR1 reads SGHTA; CDR2 reads FQGTGA. CDR3 bases: TGTGCCAGCAGCGCGGACAGGGGGAGCTATGAGCAGTTCTTC. Its protein is CASSADRGSYEQFF.

V gene TRBV2 combines with J gene TRBJ1-2; 7 bases are shared with TRBD1. The CDR3 loop spans 13 amino acids. The germline CDR1 and CDR2 sequences are SNHLY and FYNNEI. V lost 6 bases to trimming and J lost 8 bases; unmatched junction nucleotides: 9. The CDR3 sequence: CASRGQLHEGYTF. The CDR3 nucleotides are TGTGCCAGCAGGGGACAGCTACATGAGGGCTACACCTTC.

Ten or more counts support this clone. The chain carries TRBV3-1 (or the pseudogene TRBV3-2) and TRBJ2-1, with a possible D match to TRBD1 (5 bases). Trimming left V 3 bases short and J 13 bases short, with 16 bases between. Per the germline V gene, CDR1 is LGHDT and CDR2 is YNNKEL (reference sequence). CDR3 length equals 13 residues. The CDR3 nucleotides read TGTGCCAGCAGCCAGGACGATAGGGGCGATCAGTTCTTC. Its translation is CASSQDDRGDQFF.

The CDR3: CASSQPFRGRDSPTYGYTF. The CDR3 region has the DNA TGTGCCAGCAGTCAACCCTTCAGGGGAAGGGATTCTCCTACCTATGGCTACACCTTC. The chain carries TRBV28 and TRBJ1-2, with D possibly matching TRBD1 (6 bases). The germline CDR1 and CDR2 sequences are MDHEN and SYDVKM. V lost 5 bases and J 4 bases, leaving 29 bases between the germline ends. This CDR3 comprises 19 residues.

V usage is TRBV3-1 (or the pseudogene TRBV3-2) and J usage is TRBJ2-1, with D maybe TRBD2 (6 bases). V lost 4 bases, J lost 8 bases, and 15 bases lay in between. CDR3 size: 14 residues. The germline V gene has CDR1 LGHDT and CDR2 YNNKEL (reference sequence). The CDR3 DNA sequence: TGTGCCAGCAGCCCGGGACTCCTCAGCCATGAGCAGTTCTTC. Protein product: CASSPGLLSHEQFF.

V and J are TRBV2 and TRBJ2-7; no clear D. CDR3 length: 13 residues. CDR1 is SNHLY, CDR2 FYNNEI, per germline. V was trimmed by 6 bases and J by 3 bases, leaving 12 bases between them. In DNA form, the CDR3 reads TGTGCCAGCAGGCTCCCGTCAGTCTACGAGCAGTACTTC. Its translation is CASRLPSVYEQYF.

The V and J genes are TRBV29-1 and TRBJ2-3; 9 nucleotides line up with TRBD1. The CDR3 is made up of 15 amino acids. Germline V gives CDR1 SQVTM, CDR2 ANQGSEA. V dropped 5 bases and J dropped 2; count of bases not matched to a gene: 8. The CDR3 DNA sequence: TGCAGCGTTTTACCGGGACAGGGCTTCACAGATACGCAGTATTTT. Translated: CSVLPGQGFTDTQYF.

The rearrangement links TRBV2 to TRBJ2-2; TRBD1 matches 10 bases. V dropped 8 bases and J dropped 6; count of bases not matched to a gene: 6. The CDR3 consists of 14 residues. Germline V gene lookup returns CDR1 SNHLY and CDR2 FYNNEI. Here the CDR3 reads CASAGQGIPGELFF. CDR3 sequence (DNA): TGTGCCAGCGCGGGACAGGGGATCCCCGGGGAGCTGTTTTTT.

The rearrangement uses TRBV5-4 and TRBJ2-5, with D possibly being TRBD1 (5 bases). Germline V gene data show CDR1 as SGHNT and CDR2 as YYREEE (reference sequence). The CDR3 runs 15 residues. Trimming pared 0 bases from V and 4 bases from J, leaving 13 bases between. CDR3 protein: CASSLEGRVAETQYF. CDR3 DNA sequence: TGTGCCAGCAGCTTGGAGGGCAGGGTGGCAGAGACCCAGTACTTC. The whole variable domain, filled in from reference TRBV5-4 and TRBJ2-5, reads ETGVTQSPTHLIKTRGQQVTLRCSSQSGHNTVSWYQQALGQGPQFIFQYYREEENGRGNFPPRFSGLQFPNYSSELNVNALELDDSALYLCASSLEGRVAETQYFGPGTRLLVL.

This clone was observed a few times. The chain uses TRBV6-1 and TRBJ1-3; TRBD1 matches 7 bases. The CDR3 is made up of 16 amino acids. Germline CDR1 and CDR2: MNHNS and SASEGT. V lost 0 bases to trimming and J lost 3 bases; unmatched junction nucleotides: 5. CDR3 nucleotides: TGTGCCAGCAGTGAAGCAAAACAGGGGTTTGGAAACACCATATATTTT. It encodes CASSEAKQGFGNTIYF.